This T cell receptor (beta chain) was identified in a study of identical twins. The CDR3 has 13 residues. Germline CDR1 is SGHDN and CDR2 is FVKESK. Trimming shortened V by 0 bases and J by 6 bases, and 6 bases separated the two germline ends. A universal primer site arose from template switching, and cDNA bore unique molecular identifiers. Each CDR3 protein gets one entry after TCRdb re-called the 5' RACE reads with MiXCR. In the table there are approximately 1.8 million distinct CDR3 sequences, less than 35% of which are singletons. This TCR was sampled from a newborn girl in good health. J is TRBJ2-1 and V is TRBV14; no firm D call. The sample taken for sequencing was cord blood. CDR3 sequence: CASSQEIGNEQFF. Written as DNA, the CDR3 is TGTGCCAGCAGCCAAGAAATCGGCAATGAGCAGTTCTTC.